This TCR beta chain was captured in a study of T cells in Graves' hyperthyroidism and ophthalmopathy. Study results and caveats: Onset of ophthalmopathy came a median about 6.5 months after the model predicted it.

The investigators amplified TCR beta CDR3 regions from RNA transcripts. With the HTBI primer set, the TCR CDR3 went through a first round of RT-PCR. TCRdb passed the multiplex PCR reads through MiXCR, listing each CDR3 protein once. The sample holds 350,000 or so distinct CDR3 sequences, 15% to 20% seen once. As to this clonotype: Its antigen is not identified.

The CDR3 spans 16 residues. The junction had 8 bases not matched to a gene; V was cut back by 0 bases and J by 7 bases. Orbital computed tomography and thyroid ultrasound, together with serum TRAb and thyroxine and clinical symptoms, were used for diagnoses. The V gene is TRBV12-3 or TRBV12-4, the J gene TRBJ1-4; 7 nucleotides align to TRBD1. The sample was blood. This sequence was found in a woman aged 50 to 60 with Graves' hyperthyroidism. CDR3 DNA sequence: TGTGCCAGCAGTTTAGCAGACAGGGAAAGCGGTGAAAAACTGTTTTTT. It codes for CASSLADRESGEKLFF.